A selection of T cell receptor beta chains follows, all from one sample in a study of cytomegalovirus exposure and HLA in healthy donors. Only in-frame clones appear in the TCRdb table, and some are missing; sequencing was by immunoSEQ multiplex PCR. The sample has about 160,000 clones; 81% are singletons. The sample was PBMCs. The receptors originated from a young woman in good health and CMV-seronegative. The CDR3 runs from the conserved cysteine through the conserved F or W. The order of the fields is clone size, D gene, V gene, J gene, CDR3 protein, CDR3 DNA. D genes are given only for firm matches. Only part of the rows carry a size: once, few, many, or a class if the clone is expanded.

>-|-|TRBV7-9|TRBJ1-1
CASSPLSQGWSTVNTEAFF
TGTGCCAGCAGTCCTCTTTCCCAGGGTTGGTCGACGGTGAACACTGAAGCTTTCTTT
>-|-|TRBV6-5|TRBJ1-3
CASSYQATSGNTIYF
TGTGCCAGCAGTTACCAGGCCACCTCTGGAAACACCATATATTTT
>few|-|TRBV7-9|TRBJ1-1
CASSEGSGEENTEAFF
TGTGCCAGCAGCGAAGGGTCGGGGGAGGAGAACACTGAAGCTTTCTTT
>-|-|TRBV11-2|TRBJ2-7
CASSSRTYEQYF
TGTGCCAGCAGCTCCAGGACCTACGAGCAGTACTTC
>-|-|TRBV7-9|TRBJ1-4
CASSQTRGYEKLFF
TGTGCCAGCAGCCAAACGAGAGGGTACGAAAAACTGTTTTTT
>-|-|TRBV5-4|TRBJ1-5
CASSFTGLNNQPQHF
TGTGCCAGCAGCTTCACAGGGTTGAACAATCAGCCCCAGCATTTT
>-|TRBD2|TRBV6-5|TRBJ2-7
CASSSGSLYEQYF
TGTGCCAGTTCTAGCGGGAGTCTGTACGAGCAGTACTTC
>-|TRBD2|TRBV11-2|TRBJ2-1
CASSLEGTSGRAHEQFF
TGTGCCAGCAGCTTAGAAGGGACTAGCGGGAGGGCGCATGAGCAGTTCTTC
>-|-|TRBV30|TRBJ1-3
CAWSELFSGNTIYF
TGTGCCTGGAGTGAGCTCTTCTCTGGAAACACCATATATTTT
>-|-|TRBV19|TRBJ2-7
CASSTVGGSREQYF
TGTGCCAGTAGTACCGTCGGCGGATCGAGGGAGCAGTACTTC
>-|TRBD2|TRBV19|TRBJ2-3
CASRGGGRSTDTQYF
TGTGCCAGTAGGGGCGGGGGGCGGAGCACAGATACGCAGTATTTT
>-|TRBD1|TRBV5-1|TRBJ1-3
CASSFGQDGNTIYF
TGCGCCAGCAGCTTCGGACAGGACGGAAACACCATATATTTT
>-|TRBD1|TRBV5-8|TRBJ1-5
CASSLQGNQPQHF
TGTGCCAGCAGCTTACAGGGGAATCAGCCCCAGCATTTT
>-|-|TRBV6-1|TRBJ2-7
CASGLLGPSYEQYF
TGTGCCAGCGGCCTACTAGGTCCCTCCTACGAGCAGTACTTC
>-|-|TRBV19|TRBJ1-5
CASTSIGRAGQPQHF
TGTGCCAGTACCTCGATTGGGAGGGCCGGTCAGCCCCAGCATTTT
>-|TRBD1|TRBV7-9|TRBJ2-2
CAREIIPDRDTGELFF
TGTGCCAGAGAAATTATACCCGACAGGGACACCGGGGAGCTGTTTTTT
>once|TRBD1|TRBV6-5|TRBJ1-6
CASSLGQGQNSPLHF
TGTGCCAGCTCTCTCGGACAGGGTCAGAATTCACCCCTCCACTTT
>-|-|TRBV6-1|TRBJ1-5
CASSASGSVNQPQHF
TGTGCCAGCAGTGCCTCGGGGTCTGTAAATCAGCCCCAGCATTTT
>-|-|TRBV29-1|TRBJ1-1
CSAPTQGTNTEAFF
TGCAGCGCCCCCACCCAGGGAACGAACACTGAAGCTTTCTTT
>-|-|TRBV5-1|TRBJ2-5
CASRIDQETQYF
TGCGCCAGCAGAATCGACCAAGAGACCCAGTACTTC
>-|-|TRBV30|TRBJ2-6
CAWNPDSSGANVLTF
TGTGCCTGGAACCCGGACAGCTCTGGGGCCAACGTCCTGACTTTC
>-|-|TRBV5-1|TRBJ1-1
CASSLAGWATEAFF
TGCGCCAGCAGCTTGGCTGGGTGGGCCACTGAAGCTTTCTTT
>-|TRBD1|TRBV29-1|TRBJ2-2
CSVGQGHATGELFF
TGCAGCGTTGGACAGGGGCATGCCACCGGGGAGCTGTTTTTT
>-|TRBD1|TRBV4-1|TRBJ2-7
CASSLGTGGDEQYF
TGCGCCAGCAGCTTAGGGACAGGGGGAGACGAGCAGTACTTC
>-|TRBD1|TRBV11-2|TRBJ2-7
CASSLEVTGTGSSYEQYF
TGTGCCAGCAGCTTAGAGGTAACCGGGACAGGAAGCTCCTACGAGCAGTACTTC
>-|-|TRBV4-2|TRBJ1-5
CASSQDPQGGNQPQHF
TGTGCCAGCAGCCAAGATCCCCAGGGTGGCAATCAGCCCCAGCATTTT
>-|-|TRBV9|TRBJ1-4
CASSPGVTNEKLFF
TGTGCCAGCAGCCCCGGGGTAACTAATGAAAAACTGTTTTTT
>-|-|TRBV6-1|TRBJ1-2
CASSDPWSVITNYGYTF
TGTGCCAGCAGTGACCCTTGGTCAGTGATCACTAACTATGGCTACACCTTC
>-|TRBD1|TRBV7-9|TRBJ1-2
CASSLDWQGAHGYTF
TGTGCCAGCAGCTTAGACTGGCAGGGGGCACATGGCTACACCTTC
>-|TRBD2|TRBV27|TRBJ2-3
CASSLNAGGSTDTQYF
TGTGCCAGCAGTTTAAACGCGGGAGGGAGCACAGATACGCAGTATTTT
>-|TRBD1|TRBV27|TRBJ2-5
CASRGTGQETQYF
TGTGCCAGCAGAGGGACAGGACAAGAGACCCAGTACTTC
>few|TRBD1|TRBV6-6|TRBJ1-1
CASNPTGPNTEAFF
TGTGCCAGCAACCCGACAGGGCCGAACACTGAAGCTTTCTTT
>-|-|TRBV18|TRBJ2-7
CASSPGLAYEQYF
TGTGCCAGCTCACCGGGACTGGCCTACGAGCAGTACTTC
>-|-|TRBV5-8|TRBJ1-2
CASSFKGRDYGYTF
TGTGCCAGCAGCTTCAAGGGGCGCGACTATGGCTACACCTTC
>-|-|TRBV2|TRBJ1-2
CASSELWDNGNGYTF
TGTGCCAGCAGTGAGCTATGGGACAACGGCAATGGCTACACCTTC
>-|-|TRBV7-9|TRBJ1-1
CASSKPQGSNTEAFF
TGTGCCAGCAGCAAACCACAGGGATCGAACACTGAAGCTTTCTTT
>-|-|TRBV15|TRBJ2-7
CATSREDGGYEQYF
TGTGCCACCAGCAGAGAAGACGGAGGCTACGAGCAGTACTTC
>-|-|TRBV7-3|TRBJ2-5
CASSSGAEETQYF
TGTGCCAGCAGCTCAGGGGCGGAAGAGACCCAGTACTTC
>-|TRBD1|TRBV6-1|TRBJ1-2
CASSEPGQGHYGYTF
TGTGCCAGCAGTGAACCGGGACAGGGTCACTATGGCTACACCTTC
>once|-|TRBV7-2|TRBJ2-7
CASSLRAGGLSYEQYF
TGTGCCAGCAGCCTACGGGCCGGGGGTCTCTCCTACGAGCAGTACTTC
>-|-|TRBV25-1|TRBJ2-1
CASSSKGGNEGRDNEQFF
TGTGCCAGCAGTTCTAAGGGGGGGAATGAGGGGCGGGACAATGAGCAGTTCTTC
>-|TRBD1|TRBV7-9|TRBJ1-6
CASSRGQAIEPLHF
TGTGCCAGCAGCCGGGGACAGGCAATAGAGCCCCTCCACTTT
>-|-|TRBV7-9|TRBJ2-1
CASSSRGTGEQFF
TGTGCCAGCAGCTCTAGAGGGACTGGCGAGCAGTTCTTC
>-|-|TRBV5-6|TRBJ1-4
CASSLGQTEKLFF
TGTGCCAGCAGCCTCGGACAGACTGAAAAACTGTTTTTT
>few|-|TRBV5-4|TRBJ1-1
CASSSGGRTIRVSTEAFF
TGTGCCAGCAGCTCGGGAGGGCGAACCATCAGGGTTAGCACTGAAGCTTTCTTT